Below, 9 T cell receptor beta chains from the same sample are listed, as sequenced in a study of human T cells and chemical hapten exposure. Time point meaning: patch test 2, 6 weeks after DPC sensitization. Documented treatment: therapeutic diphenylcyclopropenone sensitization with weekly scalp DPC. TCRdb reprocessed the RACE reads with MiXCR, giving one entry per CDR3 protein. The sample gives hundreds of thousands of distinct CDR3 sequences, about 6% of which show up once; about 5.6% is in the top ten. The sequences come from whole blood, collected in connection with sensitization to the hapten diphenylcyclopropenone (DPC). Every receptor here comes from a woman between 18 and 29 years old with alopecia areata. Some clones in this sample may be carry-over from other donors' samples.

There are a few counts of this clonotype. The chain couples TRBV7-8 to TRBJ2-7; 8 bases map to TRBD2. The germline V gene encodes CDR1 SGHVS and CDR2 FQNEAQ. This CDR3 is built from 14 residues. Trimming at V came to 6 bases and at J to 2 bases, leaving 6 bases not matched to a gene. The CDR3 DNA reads TGTGCCAGCAGACACAGCGGGGGCCCCTACGAGCAGTACTTC. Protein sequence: CASRHSGGPYEQYF.

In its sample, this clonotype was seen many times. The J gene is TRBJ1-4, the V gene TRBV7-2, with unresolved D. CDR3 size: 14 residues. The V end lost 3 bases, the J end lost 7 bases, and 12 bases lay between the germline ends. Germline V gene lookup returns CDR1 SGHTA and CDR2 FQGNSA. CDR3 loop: CASSLREWGEKLFF. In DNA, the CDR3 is TGTGCCAGCAGCTTGAGGGAGTGGGGTGAAAAACTGTTTTTT.

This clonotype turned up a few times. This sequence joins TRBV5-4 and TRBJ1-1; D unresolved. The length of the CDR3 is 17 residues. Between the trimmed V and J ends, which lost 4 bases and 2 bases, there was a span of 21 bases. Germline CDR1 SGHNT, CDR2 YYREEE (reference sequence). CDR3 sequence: CASSPLSGGLVNTEAFF. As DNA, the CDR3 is TGTGCCAGCAGCCCTTTGTCCGGCGGGTTGGTTAACACTGAAGCTTTCTTT.

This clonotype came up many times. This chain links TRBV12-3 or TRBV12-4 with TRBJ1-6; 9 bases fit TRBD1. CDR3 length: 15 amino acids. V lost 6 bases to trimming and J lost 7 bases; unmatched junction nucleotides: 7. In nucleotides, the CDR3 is TGTGCCAGCAGCCCTGGACAGGGGACGAATTCACCCCTCCACTTT. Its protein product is CASSPGQGTNSPLHF.

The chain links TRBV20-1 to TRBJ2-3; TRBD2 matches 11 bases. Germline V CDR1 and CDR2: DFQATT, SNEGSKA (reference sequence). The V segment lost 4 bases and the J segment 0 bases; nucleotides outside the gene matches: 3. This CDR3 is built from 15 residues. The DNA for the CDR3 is TGCAGTGCTACCCGGACTAGCGGGAGCACAGATACGCAGTATTTT. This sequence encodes CSATRTSGSTDTQYF.

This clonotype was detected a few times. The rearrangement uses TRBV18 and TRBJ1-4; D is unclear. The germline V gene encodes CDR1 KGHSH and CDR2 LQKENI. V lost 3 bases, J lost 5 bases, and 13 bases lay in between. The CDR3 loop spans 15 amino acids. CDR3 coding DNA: TGTGCCAGCTCACCCCTCCGACAAGCAAATGAAAAACTGTTTTTT. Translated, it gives CASSPLRQANEKLFF.

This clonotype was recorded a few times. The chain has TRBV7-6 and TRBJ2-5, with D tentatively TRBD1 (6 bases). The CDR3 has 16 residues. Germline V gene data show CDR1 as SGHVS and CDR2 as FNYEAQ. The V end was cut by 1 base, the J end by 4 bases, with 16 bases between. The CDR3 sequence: CASSLEGQTWAETQYF. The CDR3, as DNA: TGTGCCAGCAGCTTAGAAGGACAGACCTGGGCAGAGACCCAGTACTTC.

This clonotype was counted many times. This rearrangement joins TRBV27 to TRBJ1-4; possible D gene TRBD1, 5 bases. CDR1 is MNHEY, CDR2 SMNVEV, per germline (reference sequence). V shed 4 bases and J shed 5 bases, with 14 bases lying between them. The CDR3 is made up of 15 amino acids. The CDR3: CASSSEGRWNEKLFF. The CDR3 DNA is TGTGCCAGCAGTTCCGAGGGACGGTGGAATGAAAAACTGTTTTTT.

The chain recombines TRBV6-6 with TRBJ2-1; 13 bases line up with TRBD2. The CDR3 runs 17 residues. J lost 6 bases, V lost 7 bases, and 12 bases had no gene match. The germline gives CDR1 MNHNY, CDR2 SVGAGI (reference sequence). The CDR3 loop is CASNGVGTSGTSNEQFF. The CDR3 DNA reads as TGTGCCAGCAATGGGGTCGGGACTAGCGGGACCAGCAATGAGCAGTTCTTC.